This T cell receptor beta chain was identified during a study of shared clonotypes between healthy human individuals. Germline V gives CDR1 SQVTM, CDR2 ANQGSEA. The ends were cut back, 3 bases at V and 7 bases at J, with 18 bases in the middle. This CDR3 has 14 residues. Every donor was a Caucasian adult from Nashville, Tennessee. The table came from immunoSEQ multiplex PCR; TCRdb's copy has only in-frame clones and leaves some out. The data contain 2 million to 2.5 million clones, 90% to 96% of them singletons. The clonotype originates from a man aged 18 to 35 in good health. Sequencing was performed on naive CD4+ T cells sorted from blood. Subset given: CD45RA+ positively selected. This chain connects TRBV29-1 to TRBJ1-1; D remains ambiguous. CDR3 region: CSVEYAGDRFEAFF. CDR3 DNA sequence: TGCAGCGTTGAGTACGCCGGGGATCGGTTTGAAGCTTTCTTT.